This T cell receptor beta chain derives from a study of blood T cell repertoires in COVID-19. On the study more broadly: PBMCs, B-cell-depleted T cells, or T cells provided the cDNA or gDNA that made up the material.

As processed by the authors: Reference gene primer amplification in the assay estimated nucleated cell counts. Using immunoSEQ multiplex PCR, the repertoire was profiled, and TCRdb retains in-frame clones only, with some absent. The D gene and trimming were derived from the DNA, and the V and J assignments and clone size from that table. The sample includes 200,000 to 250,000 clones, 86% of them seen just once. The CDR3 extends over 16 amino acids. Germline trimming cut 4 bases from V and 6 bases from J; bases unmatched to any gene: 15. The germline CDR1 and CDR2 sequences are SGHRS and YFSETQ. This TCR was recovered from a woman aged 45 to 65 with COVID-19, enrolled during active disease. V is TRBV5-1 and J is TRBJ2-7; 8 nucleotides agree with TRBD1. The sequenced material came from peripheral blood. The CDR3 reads CASSREPGQGNREQYF. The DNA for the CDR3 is TGCGCCAGCAGCAGGGAACCAGGACAGGGCAACCGCGAGCAGTACTTC.